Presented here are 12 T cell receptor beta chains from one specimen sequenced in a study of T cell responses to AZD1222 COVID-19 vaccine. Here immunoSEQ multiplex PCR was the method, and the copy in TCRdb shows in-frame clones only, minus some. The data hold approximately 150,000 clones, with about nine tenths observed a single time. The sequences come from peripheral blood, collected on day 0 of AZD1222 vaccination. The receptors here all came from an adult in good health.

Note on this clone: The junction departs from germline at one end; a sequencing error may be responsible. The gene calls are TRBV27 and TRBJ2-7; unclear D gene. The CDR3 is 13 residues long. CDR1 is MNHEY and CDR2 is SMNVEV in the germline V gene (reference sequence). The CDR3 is CASSFSGPREEYF. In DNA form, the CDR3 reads TGTGCCAGCAGTTTCTCCGGACCCCGCGAGGAGTACTTC.

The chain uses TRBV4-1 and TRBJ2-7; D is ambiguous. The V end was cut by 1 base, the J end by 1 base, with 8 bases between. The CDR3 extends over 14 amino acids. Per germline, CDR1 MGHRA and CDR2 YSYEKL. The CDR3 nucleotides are TGCGCCAGCAGCCAAGCCCCAGGTTCCTACGAGCAGTACTTC. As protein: CASSQAPGSYEQYF.

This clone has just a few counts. The CDR3 bases are TGTGCCTGGGGAGTCCGACACTACGAGCAGTACTTC. Translated, it gives CAWGVRHYEQYF. The genes are TRBV30 and TRBJ2-7, with D uncertain. CDR3 length: 12 residues. Germline V CDR1 and CDR2: GTSNPN, SVGIG (reference sequence). V lost 5 bases and J lost 3, with 11 bases in between.

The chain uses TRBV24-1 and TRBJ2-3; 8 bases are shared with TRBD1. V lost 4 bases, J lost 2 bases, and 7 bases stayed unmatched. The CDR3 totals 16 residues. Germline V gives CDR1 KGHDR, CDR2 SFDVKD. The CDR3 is CATSEEQGVPTDTQYF. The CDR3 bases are TGTGCCACCAGTGAGGAACAGGGGGTACCCACAGATACGCAGTATTTT.

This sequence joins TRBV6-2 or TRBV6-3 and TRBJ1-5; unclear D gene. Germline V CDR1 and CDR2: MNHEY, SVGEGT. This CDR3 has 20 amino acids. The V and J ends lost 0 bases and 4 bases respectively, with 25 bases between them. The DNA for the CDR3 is TGTGCCAGCAGTTACTCTCGGGCAACCATTTCAAGGCCCCCTAATCAGCCCCAGCATTTT. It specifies CASSYSRATISRPPNQPQHF.

CDR3 nucleotide sequence: TGTGCCAGCAGTTCCTTGGGCAGGGGGACCCAGTACTTC. It encodes CASSSLGRGTQYF. The chain carries TRBV12-3 or TRBV12-4 and TRBJ2-5, with D perhaps matching TRBD1 (6 bases). The length of the CDR3 is 13 residues. V was cut by 4 bases and J by 7 bases, with 13 bases left in between.

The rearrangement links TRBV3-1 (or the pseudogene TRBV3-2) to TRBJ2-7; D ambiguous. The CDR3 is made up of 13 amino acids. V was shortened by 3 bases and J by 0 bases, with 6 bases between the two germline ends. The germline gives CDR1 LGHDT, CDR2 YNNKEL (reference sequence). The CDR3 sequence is CASSHLSSYEQYF. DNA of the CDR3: TGTGCCAGCAGCCACTTGAGCTCCTACGAGCAGTACTTC.

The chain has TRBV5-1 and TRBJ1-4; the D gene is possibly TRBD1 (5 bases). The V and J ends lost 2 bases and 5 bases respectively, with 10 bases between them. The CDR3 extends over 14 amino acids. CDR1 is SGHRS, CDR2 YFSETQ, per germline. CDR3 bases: TGCGCCAGCAGCTTAGGGACCGGGAATGAAAAACTGTTTTTT. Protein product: CASSLGTGNEKLFF. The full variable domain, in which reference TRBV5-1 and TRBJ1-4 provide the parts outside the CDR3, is KAGVTQTPRYLIKTRGQQVTLSCSPISGHRSVSWYQQTPGQGLQFLFEYFSETQRNKGNFPGRFSGRQFSNSRSEMNVSTLELGDSALYLCASSLGTGNEKLFFGSGTQLSVL.

The CDR3 spells CASSLAPGAEAFF. CDR3 sequence (DNA): TGTGCCAGCAGCTTAGCTCCAGGGGCTGAAGCTTTCTTT. The rearrangement uses TRBV11-3 and TRBJ1-1; perhaps TRBD1 as D (6 bases). There are 13 residues in the CDR3. Trimming took off 1 base at V and 6 bases at J, with 9 bases between the two ends. Germline CDR1 reads SGHNT; CDR2 reads YENEEA.

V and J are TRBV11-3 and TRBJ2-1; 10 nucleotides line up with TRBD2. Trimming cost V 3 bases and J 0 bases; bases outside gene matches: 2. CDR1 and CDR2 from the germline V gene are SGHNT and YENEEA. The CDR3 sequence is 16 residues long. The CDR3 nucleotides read TGTGCCAGCAGCTTGGAGCGGGGGGGCTCCTACAATGAGCAGTTCTTC. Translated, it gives CASSLERGGSYNEQFF.

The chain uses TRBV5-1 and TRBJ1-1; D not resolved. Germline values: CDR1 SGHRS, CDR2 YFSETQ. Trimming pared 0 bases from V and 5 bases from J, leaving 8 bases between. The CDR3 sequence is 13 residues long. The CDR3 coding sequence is TGCGCCAGCAGCTTGGAGGCGGAAACTGAAGCTTTCTTT. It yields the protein CASSLEAETEAFF.

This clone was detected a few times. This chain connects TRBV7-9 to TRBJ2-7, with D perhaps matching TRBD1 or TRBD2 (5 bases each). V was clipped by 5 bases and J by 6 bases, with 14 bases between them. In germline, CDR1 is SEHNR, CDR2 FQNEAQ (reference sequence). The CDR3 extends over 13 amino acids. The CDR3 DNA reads TGTGCCAGCAGCCCACCCGGGACCCTCGAGCAGTACTTC. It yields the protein CASSPPGTLEQYF.